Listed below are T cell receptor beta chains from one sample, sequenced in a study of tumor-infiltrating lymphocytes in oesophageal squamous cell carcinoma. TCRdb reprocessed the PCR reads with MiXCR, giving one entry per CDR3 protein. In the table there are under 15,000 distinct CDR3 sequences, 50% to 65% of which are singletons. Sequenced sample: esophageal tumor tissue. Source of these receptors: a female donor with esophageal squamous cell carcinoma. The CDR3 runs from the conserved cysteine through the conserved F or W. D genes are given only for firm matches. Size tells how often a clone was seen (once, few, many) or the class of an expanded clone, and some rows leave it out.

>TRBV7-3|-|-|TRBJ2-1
TGTGCCAGCAGCTTAGTGGGAACCTCCTACAATGAGCAGTTCTTC
CASSLVGTSYNEQFF
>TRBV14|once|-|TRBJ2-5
TGTGCCAGCAGCCAAGATTGGGGTAAATTGGAGACCCAGTACTTC
CASSQDWGKLETQYF
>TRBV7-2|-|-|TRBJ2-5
TGTGCCAGCAGCCCAGGGACGACACAGGGCCAGTACTTC
CASSPGTTQGQYF
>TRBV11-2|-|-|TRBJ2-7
TGTGCCAGCAGAATAGGAAAGGGCGAGCAGTACTTC
CASRIGKGEQYF
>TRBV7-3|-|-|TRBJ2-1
TGTGCCAGCAGCGCCCTTCTGGAGGGTGAGCAGTTCTTC
CASSALLEGEQFF
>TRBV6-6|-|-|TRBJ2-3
TGTGCCAGCAGTTACTCGAAAGGGGTTACGCAGTATTTT
CASSYSKGVTQYF
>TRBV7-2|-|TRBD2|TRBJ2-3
TGTGCCAGCAGCAAGCAGGGGTCGGGACTAGCGGTCGGAGATACGCAGTATTTT
CASSKQGSGLAVGDTQYF
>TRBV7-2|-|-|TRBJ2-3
TGTGCCAGCAGCTTAGGTTTTCTTGATACGCAGTATTTT
CASSLGFLDTQYF
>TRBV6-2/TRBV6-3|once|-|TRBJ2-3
TGTGCCAGCAGTGGGACCGGTGCAGGTACGCAGTATTTT
CASSGTGAGTQYF
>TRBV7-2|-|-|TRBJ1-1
TGTGCCAGCAGCTCCTACAGGGTGACGGGCACTGAAGCTTTCTTT
CASSSYRVTGTEAFF
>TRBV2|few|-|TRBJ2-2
TGTGCCAGCAGTGATTACAATACCGGGGAGCTGTTTTTT
CASSDYNTGELFF
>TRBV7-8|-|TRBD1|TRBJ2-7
TGTGCCAGCAGCTTAGCATCGGTTCTCGACAGGGACTACGAGCAGTACTTC
CASSLASVLDRDYEQYF
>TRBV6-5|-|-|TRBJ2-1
TGTGCCAGCAGTCGAATGGTAGGGGTCGAGCAGTTCTTC
CASSRMVGVEQFF
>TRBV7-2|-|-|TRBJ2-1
TGTGCCAGCAGCTTAGGGGGGCAGTACAATGAGCAGTTCTTC
CASSLGGQYNEQFF
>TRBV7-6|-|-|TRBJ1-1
TGTGCCAGCAGCTTAGAGACTGAAGCTTTCTTT
CASSLETEAFF
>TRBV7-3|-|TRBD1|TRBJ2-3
TGTGCCAGCAGCTTAACCCAGGGGGCTTCTGAAGATACGCAGTATTTT
CASSLTQGASEDTQYF
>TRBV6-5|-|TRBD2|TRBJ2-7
TGTGCCAGCAGTTACTCTAGCGGGAGGTTCTACGAGCAGTACTTC
CASSYSSGRFYEQYF
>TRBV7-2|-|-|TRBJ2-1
TGTGCCAGCAGCCCAGACAGCGGGTCTGGTGAGCAGTTCTTC
CASSPDSGSGEQFF
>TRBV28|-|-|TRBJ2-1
TGTGCCAGCAGTTTCGGCAACTCCTACAATGAGCAGTTCTTC
CASSFGNSYNEQFF
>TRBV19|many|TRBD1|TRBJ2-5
TGTGCCAGTAGTATCGGGGACAGTTGGGAGCAGTACTTC
CASSIGDSWEQYF
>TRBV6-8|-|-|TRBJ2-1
TGTGCCAGCAGCGCCTCTTACAATGAGCAGTTCTTC
CASSASYNEQFF
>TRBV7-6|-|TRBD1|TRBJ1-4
TGTGCCAGCAGCCCGGGACAGGGGTCGGGTGAAAAACTGTTTTTT
CASSPGQGSGEKLFF
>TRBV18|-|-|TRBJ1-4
TGTGCCAGCTCACCACGGGCCCCTCCCCATGAGAAACTGTTTTTT
CASSPRAPPHEKLFF
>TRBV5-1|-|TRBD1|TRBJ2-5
TGCGCCAGCAGCTTGGGGGACAGGGGTCCGAGGGAGACCCAGTACTTC
CASSLGDRGPRETQYF
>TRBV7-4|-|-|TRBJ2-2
TGTGCCACCCAAGGACAAAACACCGGGGAGCTGTTTTTT
CATQGQNTGELFF
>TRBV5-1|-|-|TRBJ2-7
TGCGCCAGCAGCTATTCAGCGACCTTCGGCGAGCAGTACTTC
CASSYSATFGEQYF
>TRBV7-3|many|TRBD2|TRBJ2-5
TGTGCCAGCAGCCCAGGGACTAGCGATCTCGAGACCCAGTACTTC
CASSPGTSDLETQYF
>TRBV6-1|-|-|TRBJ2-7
TGTGCCAGCAGTGAAAACAGGCCTACCTACGAGCAGTACTTC
CASSENRPTYEQYF
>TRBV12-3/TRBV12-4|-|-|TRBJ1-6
TGTGCCAGCAGTTGGGAGGGTTTTGATTCACCCCTCCACTTT
CASSWEGFDSPLHF
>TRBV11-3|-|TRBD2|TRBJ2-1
TGTGCCAGCAGCCACCAAGCTAGCGGGAGTCCCTATGAGCAGTTCTTC
CASSHQASGSPYEQFF
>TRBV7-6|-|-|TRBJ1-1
TGTGCCAGCAGCCGGGGAAAAGAAGCTTTCTTT
CASSRGKEAFF
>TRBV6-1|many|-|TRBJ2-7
TGTGCCAGCAGTGTGTCTTCGGGAGAGGTCTTCCGAGCCCAGTACTTC
CASSVSSGEVFRAQYF
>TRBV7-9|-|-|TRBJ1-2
TGTGCCAGCAGCCAACGGGACATTTCGGGCTACACCTTC
CASSQRDISGYTF
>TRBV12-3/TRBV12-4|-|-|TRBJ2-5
TGTGCCAGCAGCCATACAGGGAATAATTCACCCCTCCACTTC
CASSHTGNNSPLHF
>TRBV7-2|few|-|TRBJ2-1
TGTGCCAGCAGCTTAGCGAATAGCGGAACCTACAATGAGCAGTTCTTC
CASSLANSGTYNEQFF
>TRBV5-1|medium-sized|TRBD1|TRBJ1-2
TGCGCCAGCAGCTTGGGGGACAGGACCTATGGCTACACCTTC
CASSLGDRTYGYTF
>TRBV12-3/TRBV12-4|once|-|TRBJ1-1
TGTGCCAGCAGTTGGCAGACGAACACTGAAGCTTTCTTT
CASSWQTNTEAFF
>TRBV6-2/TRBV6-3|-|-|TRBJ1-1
TGTGCCAGCAGGGGAACCCCCCCCGCGGGAACTGAAGCTTTCTTT
CASRGTPPAGTEAFF
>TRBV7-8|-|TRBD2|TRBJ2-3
TGTGCCAGCAGCCTCCCCTTGCGGGAGGCCACAGATACGCAGTATTTT
CASSLPLREATDTQYF
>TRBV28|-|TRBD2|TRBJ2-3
TGTGCCAGCAGTTTATGGCATGCGAGGCTAGCGGGAGTTGATACGCAGTATTTT
CASSLWHARLAGVDTQYF
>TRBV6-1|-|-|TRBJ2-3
TGTGCCAGCAGTGTGCGAGATACGCAGTATTTT
CASSVRDTQYF
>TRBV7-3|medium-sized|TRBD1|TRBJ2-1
TGTGCCAGCAGCTTAAGACAGGGCCCCTACAATGAGCAGTTCTTC
CASSLRQGPYNEQFF
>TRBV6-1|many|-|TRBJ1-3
TGTGCCAGCAGTGTTAGCGGGGGATTT
CASSVSGGF
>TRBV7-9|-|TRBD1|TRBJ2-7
TGTGCCAGCAGCTCCTCCGGGACAGGGAGTTACGAGCAGTACTTC
CASSSSGTGSYEQYF
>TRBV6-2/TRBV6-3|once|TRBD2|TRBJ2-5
TGTGCCAGCAGTAGACGGGAGGGCTCGGGGGAAGAGACCCAGTACTTC
CASSRREGSGEETQYF
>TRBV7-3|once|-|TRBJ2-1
TGTGCCAGCAGCTTCGTTGCGGGGGCATATCAGTTCTTC
CASSFVAGAYQFF
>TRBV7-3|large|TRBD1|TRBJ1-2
TGTGCCAGCAGCTTAACTTCGGGACAGTTCCCCTATGGCTACACCTTC
CASSLTSGQFPYGYTF
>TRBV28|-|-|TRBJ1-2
TGTGCCAGCAGTATCCGGGGCTATGGCTACACCTTC
CASSIRGYGYTF
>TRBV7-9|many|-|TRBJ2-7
TGTGCCAGCAGCTTAGTGGGTGAGGGCATCTCTGACGAGCAGTACTTC
CASSLVGEGISDEQYF
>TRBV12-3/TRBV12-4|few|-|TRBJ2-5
TGTGCCAGCAGTTTAGTGGTAGCCTCCGAGACCCAGTACTTC
CASSLVVASETQYF